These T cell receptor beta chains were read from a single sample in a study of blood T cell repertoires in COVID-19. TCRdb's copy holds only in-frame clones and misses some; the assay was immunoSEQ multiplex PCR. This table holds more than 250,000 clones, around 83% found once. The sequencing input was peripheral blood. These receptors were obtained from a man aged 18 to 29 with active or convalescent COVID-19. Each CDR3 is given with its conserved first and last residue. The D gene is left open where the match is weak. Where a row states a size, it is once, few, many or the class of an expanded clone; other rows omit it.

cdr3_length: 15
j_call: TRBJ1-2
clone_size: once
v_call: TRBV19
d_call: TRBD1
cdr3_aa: CASKLGDRGRDGYTF
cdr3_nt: TGTGCCAGTAAATTGGGCGACAGGGGCCGCGATGGCTACACCTTC

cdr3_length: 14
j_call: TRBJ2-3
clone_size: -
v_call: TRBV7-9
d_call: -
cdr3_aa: CASSLVSAVDTQYF
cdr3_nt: TGTGCCAGCAGCTTGGTCAGCGCAGTGGATACGCAGTATTTT

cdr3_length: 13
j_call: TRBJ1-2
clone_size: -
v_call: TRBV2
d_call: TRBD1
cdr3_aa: CASNAQGALGYTF
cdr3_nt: TGTGCCAGCAACGCACAGGGGGCGCTTGGCTACACCTTC

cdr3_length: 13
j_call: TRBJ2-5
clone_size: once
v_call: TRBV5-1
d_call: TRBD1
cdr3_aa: CASSFGQEETQYF
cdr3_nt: TGCGCCAGCAGCTTCGGACAGGAAGAGACCCAGTACTTC

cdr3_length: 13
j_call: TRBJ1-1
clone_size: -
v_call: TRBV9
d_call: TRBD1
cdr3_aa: CASSTTGFTEAFF
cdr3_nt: TGTGCCAGCAGCACGACAGGGTTTACTGAAGCTTTCTTT

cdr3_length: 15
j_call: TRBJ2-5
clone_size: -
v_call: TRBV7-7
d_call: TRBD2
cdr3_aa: CASSSGLAERETQYF
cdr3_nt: TGTGCCAGCAGCTCGGGACTAGCGGAGAGAGAGACCCAGTACTTC

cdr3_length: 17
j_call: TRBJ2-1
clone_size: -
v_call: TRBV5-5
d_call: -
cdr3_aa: CASSPEVGSASYNEQFF
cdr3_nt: TGTGCCAGCAGCCCGGAGGTAGGGTCAGCATCCTACAATGAGCAGTTCTTC

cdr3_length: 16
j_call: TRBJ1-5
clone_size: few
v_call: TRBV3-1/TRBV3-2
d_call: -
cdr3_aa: CASSQGGSLGNQPQHF
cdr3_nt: TGTGCCAGCAGCCAAGGAGGCAGTCTCGGCAATCAGCCCCAGCATTTT

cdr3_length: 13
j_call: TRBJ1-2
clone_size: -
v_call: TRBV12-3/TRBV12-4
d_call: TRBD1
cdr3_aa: CASSLQGAGGYTF
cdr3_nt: TGTGCCAGCAGTTTACAGGGGGCCGGTGGCTACACCTTC

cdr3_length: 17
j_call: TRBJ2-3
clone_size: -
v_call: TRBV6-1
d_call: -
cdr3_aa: CASSESGFSLFADTQYF
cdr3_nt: TGTGCCAGCAGTGAATCCGGGTTCAGTCTTTTCGCAGATACGCAGTATTTT

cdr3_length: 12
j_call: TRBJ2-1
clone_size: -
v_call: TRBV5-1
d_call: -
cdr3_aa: CASSLSPGDQFF
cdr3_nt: TGCGCCAGCAGCTTGAGCCCGGGGGACCAGTTCTTC

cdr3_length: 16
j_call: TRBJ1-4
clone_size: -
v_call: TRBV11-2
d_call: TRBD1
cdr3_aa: CASSQRGGTGTEKLFF
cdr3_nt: TGTGCCAGCAGCCAGAGAGGAGGGACAGGTACCGAAAAACTGTTTTTT

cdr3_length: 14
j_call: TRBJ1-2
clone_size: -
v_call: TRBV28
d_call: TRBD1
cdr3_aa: CASERTGGNYGYTF
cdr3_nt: TGTGCCAGCGAGAGGACAGGGGGCAACTATGGCTACACCTTC

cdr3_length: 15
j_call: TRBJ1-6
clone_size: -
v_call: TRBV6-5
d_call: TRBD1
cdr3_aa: CASRGQGRYNSPLHF
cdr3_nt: TGTGCCAGCAGGGGACAGGGCCGCTATAATTCACCCCTCCACTTT

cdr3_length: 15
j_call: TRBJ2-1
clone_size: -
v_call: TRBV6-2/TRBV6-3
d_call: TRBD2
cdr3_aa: CASSYTGRGFREQFF
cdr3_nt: TGTGCCAGCAGTTATACCGGGAGGGGGTTTCGAGAGCAGTTCTTC

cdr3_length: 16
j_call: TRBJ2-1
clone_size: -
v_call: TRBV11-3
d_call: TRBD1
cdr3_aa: CASSQRDRGSYNEQFF
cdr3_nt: TGTGCCAGCAGCCAGCGGGACAGGGGGTCCTACAATGAGCAGTTCTTC

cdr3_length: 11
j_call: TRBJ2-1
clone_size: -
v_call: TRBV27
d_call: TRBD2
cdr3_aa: CASSFAGEDFF
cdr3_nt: TGTGCCAGCAGTTTCGCGGGAGAAGATTTCTTC

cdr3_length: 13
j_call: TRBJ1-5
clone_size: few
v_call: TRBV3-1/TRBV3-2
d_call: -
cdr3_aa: CASSQVQGEPQHF
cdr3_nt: TGTGCCAGCAGCCAGGTCCAGGGTGAGCCCCAGCATTTT

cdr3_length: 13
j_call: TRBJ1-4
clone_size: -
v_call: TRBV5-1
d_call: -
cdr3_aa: CASSRGHGEKLFF
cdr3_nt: TGCGCCAGCAGCAGGGGACATGGTGAAAAACTGTTTTTT

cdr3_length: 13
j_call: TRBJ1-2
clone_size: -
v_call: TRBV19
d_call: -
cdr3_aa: CASKGVGTYGYTF
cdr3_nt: TGTGCCAGTAAGGGGGTCGGGACGTATGGCTACACCTTC

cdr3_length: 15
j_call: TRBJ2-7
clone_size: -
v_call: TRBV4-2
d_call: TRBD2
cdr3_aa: CASSQPWTSGYEQYF
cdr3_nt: TGTGCCAGCAGCCAACCCTGGACTAGCGGTTACGAGCAGTACTTC

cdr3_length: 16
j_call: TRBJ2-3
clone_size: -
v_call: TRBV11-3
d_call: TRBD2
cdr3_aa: CASSHPRTSFPDTQYF
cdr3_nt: TGTGCCAGCAGCCATCCCCGGACTAGCTTTCCGGATACGCAGTATTTT

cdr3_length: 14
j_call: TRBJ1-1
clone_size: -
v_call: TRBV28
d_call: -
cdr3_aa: CASRRTTTGTEAFF
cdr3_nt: TGTGCCAGCAGAAGAACCACCACAGGGACTGAAGCTTTCTTT

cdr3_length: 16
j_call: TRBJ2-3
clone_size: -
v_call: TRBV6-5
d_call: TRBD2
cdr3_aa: CASSYMASGRLDTQYF
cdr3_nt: TGTGCCAGCAGTTATATGGCTAGCGGGAGGCTAGATACGCAGTATTTT

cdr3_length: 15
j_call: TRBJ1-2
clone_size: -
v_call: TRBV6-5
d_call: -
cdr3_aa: CASSWLGRGGYGYTF
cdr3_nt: TGTGCCAGCAGTTGGCTGGGCAGGGGTGGCTATGGCTACACCTTC

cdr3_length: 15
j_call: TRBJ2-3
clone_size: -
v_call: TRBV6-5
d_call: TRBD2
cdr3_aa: CASSFTGGRPDTQYF
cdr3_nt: TGTGCCAGCAGTTTCACGGGCGGGAGACCAGATACGCAGTATTTT

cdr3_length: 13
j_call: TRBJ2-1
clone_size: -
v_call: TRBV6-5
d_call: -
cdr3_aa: CASSYSDRIEQFF
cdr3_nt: TGTGCCAGCAGTTACTCGGACAGAATAGAGCAGTTCTTC

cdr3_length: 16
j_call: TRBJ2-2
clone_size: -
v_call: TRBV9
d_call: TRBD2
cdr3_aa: CASSVDSGIGTGELFF
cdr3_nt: TGTGCCAGCAGCGTGGATAGCGGGATTGGGACCGGGGAGCTGTTTTTT

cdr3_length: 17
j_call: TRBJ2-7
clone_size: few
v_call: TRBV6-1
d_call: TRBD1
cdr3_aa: CASSDQPSGTGPYEQYF
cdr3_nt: TGTGCCAGCAGTGACCAACCTTCCGGGACAGGGCCCTACGAGCAGTACTTC

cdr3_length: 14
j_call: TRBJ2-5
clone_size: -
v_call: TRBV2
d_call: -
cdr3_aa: CASSEGQTLETQYF
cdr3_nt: TGTGCCAGCAGTGAGGGGCAGACCCTGGAGACCCAGTACTTC

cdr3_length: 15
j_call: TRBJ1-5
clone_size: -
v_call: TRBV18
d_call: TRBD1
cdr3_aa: CASSERQGAGQPQHF
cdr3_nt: TGTGCCAGCTCAGAGAGACAGGGGGCAGGTCAGCCCCAGCATTTT

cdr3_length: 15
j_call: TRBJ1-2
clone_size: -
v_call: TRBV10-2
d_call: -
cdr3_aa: CASSEIAGHLYGYTF
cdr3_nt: TGCGCCAGCAGTGAAATCGCAGGGCACCTCTATGGCTACACCTTC

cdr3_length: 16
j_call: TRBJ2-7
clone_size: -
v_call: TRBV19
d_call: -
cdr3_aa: CASSIAGTATYLEQYF
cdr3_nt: TGTGCCAGTAGTATCGCGGGGACAGCGACCTACCTGGAGCAGTACTTC

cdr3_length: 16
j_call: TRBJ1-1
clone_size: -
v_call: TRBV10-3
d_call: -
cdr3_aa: CAISEGTGLRNTEAFF
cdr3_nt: TGTGCCATCAGTGAGGGAACAGGGTTAAGAAACACTGAAGCTTTCTTT

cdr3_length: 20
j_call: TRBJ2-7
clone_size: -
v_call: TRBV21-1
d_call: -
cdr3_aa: CASSKAITSGRGIGPYEQYF
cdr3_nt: TGTGCCAGCAGCAAAGCAATCACTAGCGGGAGAGGAATTGGGCCCTACGAGCAGTACTTC

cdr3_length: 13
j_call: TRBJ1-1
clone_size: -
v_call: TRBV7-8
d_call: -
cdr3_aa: CASENQGTAEAFF
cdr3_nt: TGTGCCAGCGAAAACCAGGGGACCGCTGAAGCTTTCTTT

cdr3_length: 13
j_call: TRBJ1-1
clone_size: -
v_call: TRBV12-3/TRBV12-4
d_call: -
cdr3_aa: CASRLGSGSEAFF
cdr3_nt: TGTGCCAGCAGACTAGGTAGTGGCTCTGAAGCTTTCTTT

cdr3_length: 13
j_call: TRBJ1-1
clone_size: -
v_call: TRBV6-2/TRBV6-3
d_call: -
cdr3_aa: CASSYEVNTEAFF
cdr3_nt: TGTGCCAGCAGTTATGAGGTGAACACTGAAGCTTTCTTT

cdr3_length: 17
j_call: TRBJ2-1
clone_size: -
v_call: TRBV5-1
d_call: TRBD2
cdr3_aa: CASSLIGLAGEDNEQFF
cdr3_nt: TGCGCCAGCAGCCTAATTGGGCTAGCGGGAGAGGACAATGAGCAGTTCTTC

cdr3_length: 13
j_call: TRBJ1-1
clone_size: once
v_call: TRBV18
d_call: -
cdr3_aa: CASSPTENTEAFF
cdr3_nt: TGTGCCAGCTCACCGACAGAGAACACTGAAGCTTTCTTT

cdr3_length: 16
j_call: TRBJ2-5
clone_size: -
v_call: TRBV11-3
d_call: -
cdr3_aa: CASSLGGSQTQETQYF
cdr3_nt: TGTGCCAGCAGCTTAGGCGGTAGCCAGACTCAAGAGACCCAGTACTTC

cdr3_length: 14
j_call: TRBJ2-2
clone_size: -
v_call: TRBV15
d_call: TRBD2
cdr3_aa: CATRSERGTGELFF
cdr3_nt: TGTGCCACCAGGTCCGAGCGGGGCACCGGGGAGCTGTTTTTT

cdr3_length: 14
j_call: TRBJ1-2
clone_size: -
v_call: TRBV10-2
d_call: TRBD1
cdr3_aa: CASSTDRVGKGYTF
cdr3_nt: TGCGCCAGCAGCACTGACAGGGTTGGTAAAGGCTACACCTTC

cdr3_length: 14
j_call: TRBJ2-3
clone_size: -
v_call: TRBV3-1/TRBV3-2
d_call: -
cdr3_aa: CASSQDGGADTQYF
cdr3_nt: TGTGCCAGCAGCCAAGATGGCGGGGCAGATACGCAGTATTTT

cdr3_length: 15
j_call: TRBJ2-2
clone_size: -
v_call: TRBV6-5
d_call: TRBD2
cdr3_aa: CASKLGSGSAGELFF
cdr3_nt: TGTGCCAGCAAGTTAGGTAGCGGGAGCGCCGGGGAGCTGTTTTTT